This T cell receptor (beta chain) was observed in a study of post-analysis software for immune sequencing data. Study-level points and caveats: Higher frequency in patients than in controls was seen for about five TRBV segments, with TRBV5-6, TRBV5-1 and TRBV20-1 among them.

Every TCR beta cDNA library bore unique molecular identifiers. MiXCR was run by TCRdb on the PCR reads, yielding one entry per CDR3 protein. The sample lists a few hundred thousand distinct CDR3 sequences; 30% to 40% were seen once. V was shortened by 3 bases and J by 3 bases, with 4 bases between the two germline ends. The CDR3 sequence is 12 residues long. Germline V gene data show CDR1 as SGHRS and CDR2 as YFSETQ. There are many counts of this clonotype. Its cognate antigen is unknown. The V and J genes are TRBV5-1 and TRBJ2-1; D gene uncertain. Sequenced material: blood. This sequence originates from a girl aged 2-17 years with multiple sclerosis. The CDR3 region is CASSSDYNEQFF. In DNA form, the CDR3 reads TGCGCCAGCAGCTCGGACTACAATGAGCAGTTCTTC. Based on the CDR3 plus reference TRBV5-1 and TRBJ2-1, the full variable domain is KAGVTQTPRYLIKTRGQQVTLSCSPISGHRSVSWYQQTPGQGLQFLFEYFSETQRNKGNFPGRFSGRQFSNSRSEMNVSTLELGDSALYLCASSSDYNEQFFGPGTRLTVL.